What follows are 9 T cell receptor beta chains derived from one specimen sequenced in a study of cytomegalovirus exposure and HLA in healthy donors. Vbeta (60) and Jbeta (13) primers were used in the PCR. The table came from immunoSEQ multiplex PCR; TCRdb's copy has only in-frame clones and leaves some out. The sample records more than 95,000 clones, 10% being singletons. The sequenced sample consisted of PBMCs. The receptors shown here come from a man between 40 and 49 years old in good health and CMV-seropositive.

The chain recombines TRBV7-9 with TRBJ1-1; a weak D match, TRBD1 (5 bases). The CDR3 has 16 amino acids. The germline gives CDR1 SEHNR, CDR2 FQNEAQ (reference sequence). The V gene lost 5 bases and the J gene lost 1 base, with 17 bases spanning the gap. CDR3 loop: CASSPRRGLGNTEAFF. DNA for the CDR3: TGTGCCAGCAGCCCTCGGAGGGGTTTGGGGAACACTGAAGCTTTCTTT.

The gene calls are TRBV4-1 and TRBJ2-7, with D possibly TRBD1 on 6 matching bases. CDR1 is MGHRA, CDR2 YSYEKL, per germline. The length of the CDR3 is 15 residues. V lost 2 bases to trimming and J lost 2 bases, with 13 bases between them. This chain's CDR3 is CASSQWGLEAYEQYF. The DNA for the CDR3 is TGCGCCAGCAGCCAATGGGGGCTGGAAGCCTACGAGCAGTACTTC.

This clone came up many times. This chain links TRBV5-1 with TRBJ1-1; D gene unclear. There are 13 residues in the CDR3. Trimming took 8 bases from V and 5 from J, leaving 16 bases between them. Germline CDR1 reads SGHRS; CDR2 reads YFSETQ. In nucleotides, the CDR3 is TGCGCCAGTGGGGAGGTTTTCGGGACTGAAGCTTTCTTT. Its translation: CASGEVFGTEAFF.

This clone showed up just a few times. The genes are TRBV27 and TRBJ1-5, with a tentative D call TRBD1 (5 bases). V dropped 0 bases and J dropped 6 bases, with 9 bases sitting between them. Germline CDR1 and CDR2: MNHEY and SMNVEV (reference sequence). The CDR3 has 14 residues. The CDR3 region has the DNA TGTGCCAGCAGTTTATCAGGGGCCGGTCAGCCCCAGCATTTT. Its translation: CASSLSGAGQPQHF.

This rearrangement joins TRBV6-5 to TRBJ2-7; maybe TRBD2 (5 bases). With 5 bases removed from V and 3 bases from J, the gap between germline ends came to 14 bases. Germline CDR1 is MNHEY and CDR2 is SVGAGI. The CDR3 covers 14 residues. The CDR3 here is CASSVRERDYEQYF. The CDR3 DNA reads TGTGCCAGCAGTGTCCGGGAAAGGGACTACGAGCAGTACTTC.

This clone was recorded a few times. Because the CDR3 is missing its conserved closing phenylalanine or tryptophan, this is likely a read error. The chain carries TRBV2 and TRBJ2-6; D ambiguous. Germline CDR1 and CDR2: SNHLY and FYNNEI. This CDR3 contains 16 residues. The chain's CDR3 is CASKLHSPSGANVLTV. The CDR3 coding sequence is TGTGCAAGCAAGCTTCATTCGCCGTCTGGGGCCAACGTCCTGACTGTC.

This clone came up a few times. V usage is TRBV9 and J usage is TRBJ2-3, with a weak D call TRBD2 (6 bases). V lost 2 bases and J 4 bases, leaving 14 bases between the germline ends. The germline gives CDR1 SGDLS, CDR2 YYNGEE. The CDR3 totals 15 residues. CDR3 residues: CASSVTGVGPDTQYF. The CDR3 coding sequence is TGTGCCAGCAGCGTGACGGGAGTGGGTCCAGATACGCAGTATTTT. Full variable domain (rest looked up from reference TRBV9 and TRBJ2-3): DSGVTQTPKHLITATGQRVTLRCSPRSGDLSVYWYQQSLDQGLQFLIQYYNGEERAKGNILERFSAQQFPDLHSELNLSSLELGDSALYFCASSVTGVGPDTQYFGPGTRLTVL.

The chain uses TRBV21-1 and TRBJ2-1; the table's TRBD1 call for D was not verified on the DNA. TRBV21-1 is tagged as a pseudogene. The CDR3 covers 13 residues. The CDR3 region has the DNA TGTGCCAGCAACGGGACAGGGGGCAGTGAGCAGTTCTTC. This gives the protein CASNGTGGSEQFF.

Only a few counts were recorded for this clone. CDR3 amino acids: CASTSGVGPGSQPQHF. The DNA for the CDR3 is TGTGCCAGCACCTCTGGGGTAGGGCCGGGAAGCCAGCCCCAGCATTTT. The gene calls are TRBV28 and TRBJ1-5; no clear D gene. The CDR3 length is 16 residues. Per the germline V gene, CDR1 is MDHEN and CDR2 is SYDVKM. V lost 7 bases, J lost 7 bases, and 23 bases lay in between.